These T cell receptor beta chains were read from a single sample in a study of T cells in Graves' hyperthyroidism and ophthalmopathy. TCRdb redid the calling of the multiplex PCR reads with MiXCR, one entry per CDR3 protein. The top ten clones hold over 9% of a sample with some 500,000 distinct CDR3 sequences, around a quarter of them seen once. The sequenced material came from blood. Every receptor here comes from a woman aged 25 to 39 with Graves' ophthalmopathy. Both conserved end residues are part of each CDR3. The order of the fields is D gene, V gene, clone size, J gene, CDR3 DNA, CDR3 protein. A D gene is named only where the DNA matches it firmly. Size tells how often a clone was seen (once, few, many) or the class of an expanded clone, and some rows leave it out.

>NA|TRBV2|NA|TRBJ1-6
TGTGCCAGTGCGACAGAATCAAATTCACCCCTCCACTTT
CASATESNSPLHF
>NA|TRBV15|NA|TRBJ2-7
TGTGCCACCAGCAGAGATGAGCGCTACGAGCAGTACTTC
CATSRDERYEQYF
>NA|TRBV12-3/TRBV12-4|many|TRBJ1-3
TGTGCCAGCAGTCAGAGGACGGGCTCTGGAAACACCATATATTTT
CASSQRTGSGNTIYF
>TRBD1|TRBV6-5|many|TRBJ2-7
TGTGCCAGCAGTTCCGTCCAAAGGACAGGATCCTACGAGCAGTACTTC
CASSSVQRTGSYEQYF
>NA|TRBV12-3/TRBV12-4|many|TRBJ1-5
TGTGCCAGCAGTCCAGGGCCGTATAGCAATCAGCCCCAGCATTTT
CASSPGPYSNQPQHF
>TRBD1|TRBV7-9|few|TRBJ2-7
TGTGCCAGCAGTGTGACAGGGCCTACCTACGAGCAGTACTTC
CASSVTGPTYEQYF
>TRBD2|TRBV10-2|many|TRBJ2-5
TGCGCCAGCAGCGACACATTAGCGGGGGGGCAGGAGACCCAGTACTTC
CASSDTLAGGQETQYF
>NA|TRBV5-1|few|TRBJ2-7
TGCGCCAGCAGCTTCGGGCAGTCAGCTTCCTACGAGCAGTACTTC
CASSFGQSASYEQYF
>NA|TRBV12-3/TRBV12-4|many|TRBJ2-5
TGTGCCAGCAGCCCCCCCCGCGGGGAAGGGCAAGAGACCCAGTACTTC
CASSPPRGEGQETQYF
>NA|TRBV2|many|TRBJ2-6
TGTGCCAGCAGCCTGGACATCGGTGCTGGGGCCAACGTCCTGACTTTC
CASSLDIGAGANVLTF
>NA|TRBV12-3/TRBV12-4|few|TRBJ1-3
TGTGCCAGCAGCCTTTCTGGGAGGGCGGCTGGAAACACCATATATTTT
CASSLSGRAAGNTIYF